The 8 T cell receptor beta chains presented below share a single source sample, sequenced in a study of persistence of HIV-infected CD4 T cells. The libraries were made with immunoSEQ version 4 in survey mode. The protocol was immunoSEQ multiplex PCR, while the TCRdb copy is restricted to in-frame clones and leaves out a portion. The sample comprises fewer than 40,000 clones, about 81% of which are singletons, and 6.4% rests with the top ten. These receptors' targets are unknown. The stimulus was lysate of CMV-infected fibroblasts, around 9.3 ug/mL. CD40L/CD69 double-negative CD45RO-high memory CD4+ T cells were collected. The specimen was CD4+ T cells sorted from PBMCs after 18-hour stimulation, collected from a patient who received antiretroviral therapy. These receptors were taken from an adult woman with HIV who was CMV-seropositive.

The CDR3 nucleotides read TGTGCCAGCAGTCCCGTTTTGGGAGAAGGGTCACCCCTCCACTTT. This translates into CASSPVLGEGSPLHF. This sequence joins TRBV28 and TRBJ1-6, with no clear D. The CDR3 spans 15 residues. Trimming stripped 5 bases from V and 10 bases from J, with 18 bases between. CDR1 MDHEN and CDR2 SYDVKM come from the germline V gene.

The table lists this clone with a few counts. This chain joins TRBV9 and TRBJ1-5, with unresolved D. Germline CDR1 is SGDLS and CDR2 is YYNGEE. This CDR3 has 15 amino acids. V lost 4 bases and J lost 5, with 16 bases in between. The DNA of the CDR3 is TGTGCCAGCAGCAGAGGAGGTTTCGGATATCAGCCCCAGCATTTT. Protein sequence: CASSRGGFGYQPQHF.

The chain joins TRBV10-3 to TRBJ1-2, with D possibly being TRBD1 (5 bases). V was trimmed by 0 bases and J by 7 bases, leaving 18 bases between them. The germline V gene encodes CDR1 ENHRY and CDR2 SYGVKD. The CDR3 has 16 residues. CDR3 DNA: TGTGCCATCAGTGAGTCGACGCGGCCGGGAGGGGCTGGCTACACCTTC. Its translation is CAISESTRPGGAGYTF.

J is TRBJ1-6 and V is TRBV14; TRBD1 might be the D (5 bases). CDR1 and CDR2 (germline): SGHDN, FVKESK. V lost 5 bases and J lost 5, with 7 bases in between. The CDR3 is 13 residues long. CDR3 bases: TGTGCCAGCAGCGGACATGATAATTCACCCCTCCACTTT. Its translation: CASSGHDNSPLHF.

The chain is built from TRBV5-4 and TRBJ1-4; 7 bases fit TRBD1. Trimming cost V 4 bases and J 8 bases; bases outside gene matches: 11. This CDR3 has 15 amino acids. Germline V gene lookup returns CDR1 SGHNT and CDR2 YYREEE (reference sequence). Here the CDR3 reads CASSHGGTALEKLFF. Written as DNA, the CDR3 is TGTGCCAGCAGCCACGGAGGGACAGCCCTCGAAAAACTGTTTTTT.

V and J are TRBV15 and TRBJ2-1; no firm D call. The V and J ends lost 3 bases and 0 bases respectively, with 15 bases between them. The length of the CDR3 is 17 residues. Germline-derived CDR1 and CDR2 are LNHNV and YYDKDF (reference sequence). The CDR3 reads CATSRGPLSYSYNEQFF. Here the CDR3 DNA reads TGTGCCACCAGCAGGGGCCCTTTGAGTTACTCCTACAATGAGCAGTTCTTC. Full variable domain (remainder filled in from reference TRBV15 and TRBJ2-1): DAMVIQNPRYQVTQFGKPVTLSCSQTLNHNVMYWYQQKSSQAPKLLFHYYDKDFNNEADTPDNFQSRRPNTSFCFLDIRSPGLGDTAMYLCATSRGPLSYSYNEQFFGPGTRLTVL.

This clone was counted only a few times. The chain uses TRBV5-6 and TRBJ1-2; D is unclear. Germline V gene data show CDR1 as SGHDT and CDR2 as YYEEEE. The length of the CDR3 is 13 residues. V shed 2 bases and J shed 6 bases, with 11 bases lying between them. Here the CDR3 DNA reads TGTGCCAGCAGCTTAGTGAGAGGTAATGGCTACACCTTC. The encoded protein is CASSLVRGNGYTF.

The chain couples TRBV7-9 to TRBJ2-5, with D possibly TRBD1 on 5 matching bases. Germline V gene data show CDR1 as SEHNR and CDR2 as FQNEAQ (reference sequence). The CDR3 totals 12 residues. Trimming took off 3 bases at V and 9 bases at J, with 11 bases between the two ends. The CDR3 DNA reads as TGTGCCAGCAGCTTCAGGGCCGGCGCCCAGTACTTC. Translation: CASSFRAGAQYF. The full variable domain, its missing parts supplied by reference TRBV7-9 and TRBJ2-5, is DTGVSQNPRHKITKRGQNVTFRCDPISEHNRLYWYRQTLGQGPEFLTYFQNEAQLEKSRLLSDRFSAERPKGSFSTLEIQRTEQGDSAMYLCASSFRAGAQYFGPGTRLLVL.